This TCR beta chain comes out of a study of identical twins. Germline-derived CDR1 and CDR2 are SGDLS and YYNGEE. V lost 0 bases, J lost 4 bases, and 7 bases lay in between. The length of the CDR3 is 13 residues. This clonotype was found a few times. What it binds is unknown. With no exceptions, donors were healthy Caucasians. Each cDNA held unique molecular identifiers, and template switching gave it a universal primer site. One entry per CDR3 protein, called by TCRdb with MiXCR from the 5' RACE reads. The top ten hold roughly 2% of the sample, which has hundreds of thousands of distinct CDR3 sequences, 7.5% seen once. Study-wide points: The study drew conclusions from cross-sectional statistical analysis, not from following the same donors. Partial confounding of zero-insertion analyses by invariant MAIT and iNKT cells was possible.

These data were also filed under a second study, of yellow fever vaccine responses in identical twins.

Material for sequencing was memory (CD45RO+) T cells sorted from blood. The clonotype was recovered from a woman aged 18 to 35 in good health. The chain joins TRBV9 to TRBJ2-5; D ambiguous. The CDR3 region is CASSVESGETQYF. CDR3 nucleotides: TGTGCCAGCAGCGTAGAATCCGGAGAGACCCAGTACTTC.